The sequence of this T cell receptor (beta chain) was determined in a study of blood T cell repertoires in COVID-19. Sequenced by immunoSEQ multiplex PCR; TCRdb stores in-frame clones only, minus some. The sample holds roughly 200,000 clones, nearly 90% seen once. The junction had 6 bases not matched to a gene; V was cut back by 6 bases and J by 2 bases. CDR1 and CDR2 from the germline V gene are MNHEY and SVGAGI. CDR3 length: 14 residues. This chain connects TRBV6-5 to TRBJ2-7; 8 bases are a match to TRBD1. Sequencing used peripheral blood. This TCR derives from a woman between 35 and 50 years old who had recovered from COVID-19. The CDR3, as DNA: TGTGCCAGCAGCCTCGACAGGGGCCCCTACGAGCAGTACTTC. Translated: CASSLDRGPYEQYF.